This TCR beta chain was documented in a study of response to subunit inactivated influenza vaccine. Study-wide findings and caveats: Authors suggested seasonal influenza vaccinations each recruit few new T cells.

TCRdb re-called the RT-PCR reads with MiXCR, one entry per CDR3 protein. The sample shows around 300,000 distinct CDR3 sequences, around 20% of them seen only once. With respect to this clonotype: Its antigen is unknown.

Trimming removed 6 bases from V and 4 bases from J, with 12 bases in between. Germline-derived CDR1 and CDR2 are LNHNV and YYDKDF (reference sequence). This CDR3 region has 13 residues. The receptor's source is a man between 45 and 75 years old who received an inactivated influenza vaccine. The gene calls are TRBV15 and TRBJ1-1; a weak D match, TRBD1 (6 bases). The source material was PBMCs from blood, sampled about 20 months after vaccination. The CDR3 region has the DNA TGTGCCACCAGTCGAGCGGACAGCACTGAAGCTTTCTTT. It specifies CATSRADSTEAFF.